A single sample gave rise to the 11 T cell receptor beta chains below, sequenced in a study of OX40 agonist ivuxolimab in advanced cancers. Library method: the immunoSEQ multiplex PCR assay. Held by TCRdb, this immuneACCESS table contains in-frame sequences only and omits some clones. Under half of the omission traces to an unresolved V gene where checked; the cause of the rest is unknown. The sample contains tens of thousands of clones, just under 90% of them found a single time. The top ten constitute 6% to 7.5% of the sample. Sequencing used CD4+ or CD8+ T cells sorted from blood, obtained in a trial of the OX40 agonist ivuxolimab. The origin of the receptors is an adult with an advanced solid tumor such as melanoma, head and neck, liver or kidney cancer.

The rearrangement links TRBV27 to TRBJ2-1; 12 bases align to TRBD2. The CDR3 sequence is 15 residues long. V lost 3 bases, J lost 5 bases, and 2 bases stayed unmatched. The germline V gene has CDR1 MNHEY and CDR2 SMNVEV (reference sequence). The DNA for the CDR3 is TGTGCCAGCAGTTTTACTAGCGGGAGGCACAATGAGCAGTTCTTC. It codes for CASSFTSGRHNEQFF.

The CDR3 loop is CASSLSPGSAFF. DNA for the CDR3: TGTGCCAGCAGTTTATCGCCAGGGTCGGCTTTCTTT. This sequence joins TRBV28 and TRBJ1-1; D may be TRBD1 (5 bases). The CDR3 totals 12 residues. Trimming cost V 1 base and J 11 bases, with 11 bases left between them. The germline V gene encodes CDR1 MDHEN and CDR2 SYDVKM.

This chain connects TRBV15 to TRBJ2-7, with no clear D. The CDR3 totals 15 residues. Trimming took off 0 bases at V and 2 bases at J, with 11 bases between the two ends. From germline, CDR1 is LNHNV and CDR2 YYDKDF (reference sequence). The chain's CDR3 is CATSRDHGSAYEQYF. The CDR3 DNA follows: TGTGCCACCAGCAGAGACCACGGCAGCGCCTACGAGCAGTACTTC. The full variable domain, rest sourced from reference TRBV15 and TRBJ2-7, is DAMVIQNPRYQVTQFGKPVTLSCSQTLNHNVMYWYQQKSSQAPKLLFHYYDKDFNNEADTPDNFQSRRPNTSFCFLDIRSPGLGDTAMYLCATSRDHGSAYEQYFGPGTRLTVT.

This clone was recorded only once. V and J are TRBV30 and TRBJ2-7, with no clear D. The CDR3 covers 14 residues. From germline, CDR1 is GTSNPN and CDR2 SVGIG (reference sequence). With 0 bases removed from V and 2 bases from J, the gap between germline ends came to 11 bases. The CDR3 loop is CAWSVPGSPYEQYF. DNA of the CDR3: TGTGCCTGGAGTGTACCTGGCAGCCCCTACGAGCAGTACTTC.

This chain connects TRBV7-9 to TRBJ1-2; D gene unclear. This CDR3 has 11 amino acids. Germline CDR1 is SEHNR and CDR2 is FQNEAQ (reference sequence). V gave up 5 bases and J gave up 8 bases, with 9 bases separating them. CDR3 residues: CASSPDWGYTF. The DNA of the CDR3 is TGTGCCAGCAGCCCCGACTGGGGCTACACCTTC.

This clone was detected once. The chain joins TRBV6-6 to TRBJ1-1; D ambiguous. The CDR3 totals 16 residues. Germline V gives CDR1 MNHNY, CDR2 SVGAGI (reference sequence). The V end lost 2 bases, the J end lost 0 bases, and 13 bases lay between the germline ends. The CDR3 region is CASSYGGIGMNTEAFF. The CDR3 DNA reads as TGTGCCAGCAGTTACGGTGGAATCGGCATGAACACTGAAGCTTTCTTT.

This rearrangement joins TRBV5-6 to TRBJ2-7; D possibly corresponds to TRBD2 (7 bases). This CDR3 comprises 16 residues. The V gene's germline CDR1 is SGHDT and CDR2 YYEEEE. V was shortened by 4 bases and J by 6 bases, with 23 bases between the two germline ends. The CDR3 loop reads CASSLSWGRETSEQYF. As DNA, the CDR3 is TGTGCCAGCAGCCTATCCTGGGGGCGGGAGACCTCCGAGCAGTACTTC.

The rearrangement uses TRBV29-1 and TRBJ2-1; D uncertain. CDR3 length equals 12 residues. The germline V and J ends were trimmed by 4 bases and 10 bases, with 14 bases remaining between them. Germline V lookup: CDR1 SQVTM, CDR2 ANQGSEA. The CDR3 coding sequence is TGCAGCGTTGCCATAAGCCGACCAGAGCAGTTCTTC. Residues: CSVAISRPEQFF.

The chain is built from TRBV5-8 and TRBJ1-1, with TRBD1 matching 7 bases. This CDR3 has 17 amino acids. From germline, CDR1 is SGHTS and CDR2 YDEGEE. V lost 0 bases, J lost 1 base, and 9 bases stayed unmatched. CDR3 DNA sequence: TGTGCCAGCAGCTTGGACGGACAGGCCTACCGGAACACTGAAGCTTTCTTT. Residues: CASSLDGQAYRNTEAFF.

V usage is TRBV4-2 and J usage is TRBJ2-7; D unresolved. The V end lost 1 base, the J end lost 1 base, and 8 bases lay between the germline ends. This CDR3 region has 14 residues. CDR1 and CDR2 from the germline V gene are LGHNA and YNFKEQ. CDR3 region: CASSQVELSYEQYF. CDR3 coding DNA: TGTGCCAGCAGCCAAGTGGAACTTTCCTACGAGCAGTACTTC.

A few counts support this clone. This rearrangement joins TRBV27 to TRBJ2-7, with D uncertain. CDR3 size: 11 residues. V was clipped by 6 bases and J by 9 bases, with 12 bases between them. Germline CDR1 MNHEY, CDR2 SMNVEV (reference sequence). CDR3 region: CASSRLGVQYF. The CDR3 DNA is TGTGCCAGCAGCCGCCTAGGAGTGCAGTACTTC.